This passage covers 3 T cell receptor beta chains from one sample sequenced in a study of PD-1 blockade in classical Hodgkin lymphoma (dated by TCRdb to between 2020 and 2021). This sample's time point label indicates: cycle 4 day 1 (C4D1), after 5 to 7 weeks of nivolumab. Relapse after autologous stem cell transplantation had occurred in all trial patients, and cohorts A, B and C were distinguished by prior brentuximab vedotin exposure. Library preparation used the immunoSEQ multiplex PCR assay. TCRdb limited this immuneACCESS table to in-frame rearrangements with V and J called. A share of clones is missing; checked studies link under half to unresolved V genes, and the rest is unexplained. Recorded for this sample are approximately 39,000 clones; around four fifths of them occurred a single time. The ten largest make up 9.8% of the sample. Sequences were derived from peripheral blood mononuclear cells (PBMCs), sampled before the fourth cycle of nivolumab. The receptors were gathered from a human donor with classical Hodgkin lymphoma.

The table lists this clone with a few counts. The CDR3 region has the DNA TGCGCCAGCAGCTTGGCCCCTGGTCGGAATCAGCCCCAGCATTTT. Protein product: CASSLAPGRNQPQHF. The V call is TRBV5-1, the J call TRBJ1-5; D ambiguous. V lost 0 bases and J lost 4, with 11 bases in between. The germline gives CDR1 SGHRS, CDR2 YFSETQ. This CDR3 has 15 amino acids.

The count of this clone is one. This sequence joins TRBV7-9 and TRBJ2-1; 8 bases map to TRBD2. CDR3 length: 15 residues. CDR1 is SEHNR and CDR2 is FQNEAQ in the germline V gene (reference sequence). V gave up 6 bases and J gave up 3 bases; unmatched junction bases: 7. CDR3 amino acids: CASSRTSRSYNEQFF. The DNA of the CDR3 is TGTGCCAGCAGTAGGACTAGCAGGAGCTACAATGAGCAGTTCTTC.

J is TRBJ2-2 and V is TRBV6-1; 7 bases line up with TRBD1. V lost 4 bases, J lost 4 bases, and 3 bases stayed unmatched. This CDR3 has 14 residues. CDR1 and CDR2 (germline): MNHNS, SASEGT. As DNA, the CDR3 is TGTGCCAGCAGTGGTAACAGGGGCACCGGGGAGCTGTTTTTT. It specifies CASSGNRGTGELFF.